This record concerns one T cell receptor (beta chain) sequence. The entry originates in a study of technical replicates of blood from a handful of donors. Libraries were prepared by immunoSEQ multiplex PCR; TCRdb keeps only in-frame clonotypes and omits some of them. Of tens of thousands of clones in the sample, about 93% were seen once. The CDR3 has 15 amino acids. Germline CDR1 reads MDHEN; CDR2 reads SYDVKM. V trimming: 5 bases; J trimming: 5 bases; junction bases outside the gene matches: 8. This chain connects TRBV28 to TRBJ2-1, with TRBD2 identical over 8 bases. The sample was T cells isolated from PBMCs. The clonotype was recovered from a human donor in good health. The CDR3 sequence: CASSLTGGPNNEQFF. DNA of the CDR3: TGTGCCAGCAGTCTTACGGGAGGGCCTAACAATGAGCAGTTCTTC.